Listed here is a single T cell receptor (beta chain). Its antigen is not yet known. There are no base qualities to consult, and no much larger clone falls within one base. The library was produced with the immunoSEQ multiplex PCR assay. The table comes from immuneACCESS by way of TCRdb, which keeps in-frame sequences with V and J called. Part of the clones is missing from these tables; in studies checked, under half for an unresolved V gene and the rest for unknown reasons. The sample has 85,000 to 90,000 clones on record, about 93% of them singletons. The ten most abundant clones make up 1.5% to 2% of the sample. CDR1 and CDR2 are drawn from the germline V gene: MNHNS, SASEGT. The CDR3 has 15 amino acids, counting the end cysteine and phenylalanine. Only CDR3 DNA remains: 45 bases, in frame from the first base. Trimming accounts for 7 bases at V and 0 bases at J, while the number of junction bases matched to no gene is 5.

The sample comes from a study of T cell changes during pregnancy in multiple sclerosis (dated by TCRdb to 2018 to 2020). Concerning the study at large: The study looked at changes in the T cell repertoire across pregnancy in women with multiple sclerosis.

The receptor chain draws on TRBV6-1 and TRBJ2-3, with 9 bases matching TRBD2. This sample comprised peripheral blood, obtained after pregnancy. The sequence came from a female donor in good health, enrolled as a control in a pregnancy study. The DNA reads as follows: TGTGCCAGCACCAGCGGGGGGACTAGCACAGATACGCAGTATTTT. This gives the protein CASTSGGTSTDTQYF.